This T cell receptor (beta chain) derives from a study of CD8+CD57+ T cells in acquired aplastic anemia. The wider study: The sorted CD4+ and CD8+ cells yielded an average approximately 3 ug of DNA.

The V gene end was trimmed by 1 base and the J gene end by 4 bases; junction bases not matched to a gene: 7. CDR3 size: 15 residues. Looked up from germline, CDR1 is SGHNT and CDR2 is YYREEE (reference sequence). Template material for TCR beta VDJ and CDR3 profiling consisted of genomic DNA. TCRdb re-called the reads through MiXCR, storing one row per CDR3 protein. The repertoire holds 130,000 or so distinct CDR3 sequences, with less than 50% as singletons. The sequenced patients had an expansion of CD8+CD57+ cells seen by flow cytometry. Every patient was diagnosed with severe acquired aplastic anemia.

The sequence was collected from a human donor with aplastic anemia. Input material: sorted CD4+, CD8+, or CD8+CD57+ T cells (not recorded which) from PBMCs. The genes are TRBV5-4 and TRBJ1-2, with 7 nucleotides matching TRBD1. CDR3 coding DNA: TGTGCCAGCAGCTTGTACAGGGGAAGTCCCTATGGCTACACCTTC. The encoded protein is CASSLYRGSPYGYTF.